The present entry profiles one TCR beta chain with its context. Its antigen is still unknown. Germline CDR1 is SGHDN and CDR2 is FVKESK. The V segment lost 2 bases and the J segment 8 bases; nucleotides outside the gene matches: 5. This CDR3 has 13 amino acids. These data belong to a study of T cell repertoires in cytomegalovirus infection. Whole-study context: Use of recently identified HLA-C-restricted and well-studied HLA-B-restricted CMV epitopes was part of the study. Matching HLA type, along with CMV infection, was indicated by public TCR beta signatures. Regarding the study as a whole: People with CMV and the relevant HLA were identified by cumulative public TCR beta family frequency. HLA-C-restricted CMV clonotypes gave the most frequent clonotype in two of eight donors.

TCRdb passed the reads through MiXCR, listing each CDR3 protein once. The sample lists 650,000 to 850,000 distinct CDR3 sequences; almost 30% were seen once. This clonotype originated in a human donor in good health (CMV status not recorded). Some clones in this sample may be carry-over from other donors' samples. The chain has TRBV14 and TRBJ1-2; 7 bases agree with TRBD1. The starting material was cultured CD8+ T cells from PBMCs, obtained from culture after CMV antigen stimulation. The CDR3 DNA is TGTGCCAGCAGCCAATACAGGGGACACGGCTACACCTTC. This codes for CASSQYRGHGYTF.